This T cell receptor beta chain comes out of a study of identical twins. MiXCR, run by TCRdb on the 5' RACE reads, gives a single entry per CDR3 protein. There are fewer than 550,000 distinct CDR3 sequences in the sample; 13% to 15% occur only once, and approximately 1% lies in the top ten. Germline V gene sequence: CDR1 MNHEY, CDR2 SMNVEV (reference sequence). Deletions cut 3 bases from V and 5 bases from J, with 2 bases between. The CDR3 has 11 residues. In this sample, this clonotype turned up many times. The sample was also reused in another study, on yellow fever vaccine responses in identical twins.

This sequence joins TRBV27 and TRBJ2-1; no clear D gene. Sample: CD4+ T cells sorted from blood. This receptor was identified in a woman aged 18-29 years in good health. The CDR3 is CASSFNNEQFF. The CDR3 DNA reads TGTGCCAGCAGTTTTAACAATGAGCAGTTCTTC.